A selection of T cell receptor beta chains follows, all from one sample in a study of blood T cell repertoires in COVID-19. Some clones are missing from TCRdb's copy, which holds only in-frame ones; the method was immunoSEQ multiplex PCR. The data hold about 330,000 clones, with 92% observed a single time. Material for sequencing was PBMCs or T cells enriched from blood (not recorded which). These receptors were taken from a woman aged 30 to 39 who had recovered from COVID-19. Each CDR3 is given with its conserved first and last residue. Each record gives: clone size, J gene, D gene, V gene, CDR3 length, CDR3 protein, CDR3 DNA. A D gene is named only where the DNA matches it firmly. Not every row has a clone size; where given, it reads once, few, many or a size class.

clone_size: -
j_call: TRBJ2-3
d_call: -
v_call: TRBV7-9
cdr3_length: 15
cdr3_aa: CASSPTKGGANTQYF
cdr3_nt: TGTGCCAGCAGCCCGACCAAGGGTGGGGCAAATACGCAGTATTTT

clone_size: -
j_call: TRBJ1-6
d_call: -
v_call: TRBV11-2
cdr3_length: 16
cdr3_aa: CASSQQDRSHNSPLHF
cdr3_nt: TGTGCCAGCAGTCAACAGGACCGATCCCATAATTCACCCCTCCACTTT

clone_size: -
j_call: TRBJ2-6
d_call: -
v_call: TRBV19
cdr3_length: 14
cdr3_aa: CASNQGTGANVLTF
cdr3_nt: TGTGCCAGTAACCAGGGGACGGGGGCCAACGTCCTGACTTTC

clone_size: -
j_call: TRBJ1-1
d_call: TRBD1
v_call: TRBV28
cdr3_length: 14
cdr3_aa: CASSPGQGDTEAFF
cdr3_nt: TGTGCCAGCAGCCCGGGACAGGGGGACACTGAAGCTTTCTTT

clone_size: -
j_call: TRBJ1-2
d_call: TRBD1
v_call: TRBV11-1
cdr3_length: 12
cdr3_aa: CASSTGGNGYTF
cdr3_nt: TGTGCCAGCAGCACAGGGGGAAATGGCTACACCTTC

clone_size: -
j_call: TRBJ2-1
d_call: -
v_call: TRBV28
cdr3_length: 14
cdr3_aa: CASSFRRRAHEQFF
cdr3_nt: TGTGCCAGCAGTTTTCGCCGGAGGGCCCATGAGCAGTTCTTC

clone_size: -
j_call: TRBJ2-2
d_call: TRBD1
v_call: TRBV7-2
cdr3_length: 13
cdr3_aa: CASSIGQGGELFF
cdr3_nt: TGTGCCAGCAGCATCGGACAGGGCGGGGAGCTGTTTTTT

clone_size: -
j_call: TRBJ1-2
d_call: TRBD1
v_call: TRBV27
cdr3_length: 18
cdr3_aa: CASSPLPGQGDRYYGYTF
cdr3_nt: TGTGCCAGCAGTCCACTACCGGGACAGGGGGACCGATACTATGGCTACACCTTC

clone_size: -
j_call: TRBJ1-5
d_call: TRBD1
v_call: TRBV2
cdr3_length: 14
cdr3_aa: CAIRRDSQNQPQHF
cdr3_nt: TGTGCCATTAGAAGGGACAGCCAAAATCAGCCCCAGCATTTT

clone_size: -
j_call: TRBJ1-5
d_call: TRBD1
v_call: TRBV28
cdr3_length: 14
cdr3_aa: CASTPTGGGQPQHF
cdr3_nt: TGTGCCAGCACCCCGACAGGGGGAGGACAGCCCCAGCATTTT

clone_size: -
j_call: TRBJ2-5
d_call: -
v_call: TRBV3-1/TRBV3-2
cdr3_length: 13
cdr3_aa: CASSPGGGETQYF
cdr3_nt: TGTGCCAGCAGCCCGGGGGGCGGGGAGACCCAGTACTTC

clone_size: -
j_call: TRBJ1-5
d_call: TRBD1
v_call: TRBV28
cdr3_length: 18
cdr3_aa: CASSLYVRGTGKFQPQHF
cdr3_nt: TGTGCCAGCAGTTTATACGTCAGAGGGACAGGGAAGTTTCAGCCCCAGCATTTT

clone_size: -
j_call: TRBJ2-1
d_call: TRBD2
v_call: TRBV11-2
cdr3_length: 18
cdr3_aa: CASSLVVLAGDSYNEQFF
cdr3_nt: TGTGCCAGCAGCTTAGTGGTCCTAGCGGGGGACTCCTACAATGAGCAGTTCTTC

clone_size: -
j_call: TRBJ1-5
d_call: -
v_call: TRBV12-3/TRBV12-4
cdr3_length: 13
cdr3_aa: CASSYSQNQPQHF
cdr3_nt: TGTGCCAGCAGTTATTCACAGAATCAGCCCCAGCATTTT

clone_size: once
j_call: TRBJ2-7
d_call: TRBD1
v_call: TRBV11-3
cdr3_length: 14
cdr3_aa: CASRATGGNYEQYF
cdr3_nt: TGTGCCAGCAGAGCGACAGGGGGCAACTACGAGCAGTACTTC

clone_size: -
j_call: TRBJ2-1
d_call: TRBD1
v_call: TRBV7-9
cdr3_length: 14
cdr3_aa: CASSFPLRGPEQFF
cdr3_nt: TGTGCCAGCAGCTTCCCTTTGAGGGGGCCTGAGCAGTTCTTC

clone_size: -
j_call: TRBJ2-1
d_call: -
v_call: TRBV3-1/TRBV3-2
cdr3_length: 17
cdr3_aa: CASSLGLHPSSYNEQFF
cdr3_nt: TGTGCCAGCAGCCTGGGACTTCACCCGAGCTCCTACAATGAGCAGTTCTTC

clone_size: -
j_call: TRBJ1-6
d_call: -
v_call: TRBV3-1/TRBV3-2
cdr3_length: 13
cdr3_aa: CASSQTGNSPLHF
cdr3_nt: TGTGCCAGCAGCCAAACAGGGAATTCACCCCTCCACTTT

clone_size: -
j_call: TRBJ1-2
d_call: -
v_call: TRBV10-3
cdr3_length: 13
cdr3_aa: CAIKSPGANGYTF
cdr3_nt: TGTGCCATCAAGTCCCCTGGGGCAAATGGCTACACCTTC

clone_size: -
j_call: TRBJ2-1
d_call: TRBD1
v_call: TRBV5-1
cdr3_length: 13
cdr3_aa: CASSLDRGYEQFF
cdr3_nt: TGCGCCAGCAGCTTGGACAGGGGGTATGAGCAGTTCTTC

clone_size: -
j_call: TRBJ1-1
d_call: -
v_call: TRBV7-9
cdr3_length: 13
cdr3_aa: CASSAQGNTEAFF
cdr3_nt: TGTGCCAGCAGCGCCCAGGGAAACACTGAAGCTTTCTTT

clone_size: -
j_call: TRBJ2-1
d_call: TRBD1
v_call: TRBV5-1
cdr3_length: 16
cdr3_aa: CASSLSVGQFVNEQFF
cdr3_nt: TGCGCCAGCAGCTTGTCGGTGGGACAGTTTGTCAATGAGCAGTTCTTC